This T cell receptor (beta chain) was captured by sequencing in a study of T cells expressing NK-cell markers. Study summary: Seven of the eight sequenced donors were HCMV-seropositive; one was seronegative. Study observations and caveats: NKG2C+ dominant clonotypes from over five donors made up roughly 1.0-7.5% of CD8+ T cells.

Comments on this clonotype: Its cognate antigen is unknown.

This CDR3 is built from 19 residues. CDR1 is SGHRS and CDR2 is YFSETQ in the germline V gene. UMIs were included in TCR beta cDNA generated by 5'RACE template switching. TCRdb reprocessed the 5' RACE reads; each CDR3 protein has one entry and no DNA is given. This sample's clone table lists 300,000 to 500,000 distinct CDR3 sequences. The TCR originated in a woman aged 45-65 years in good health. The sequencing sample was made of blood T cells: a sorted CD56 or NKG2C T cell subset, CD4+ or CD8+ T cells, or bulk PBMC T cells (not recorded which). This rearrangement joins TRBV5-1 to TRBJ1-2; TCRdb lists TRBD1, though no DNA is available to test this call. CDR3 residues: CASMGRIQTGRIANYGYTF.